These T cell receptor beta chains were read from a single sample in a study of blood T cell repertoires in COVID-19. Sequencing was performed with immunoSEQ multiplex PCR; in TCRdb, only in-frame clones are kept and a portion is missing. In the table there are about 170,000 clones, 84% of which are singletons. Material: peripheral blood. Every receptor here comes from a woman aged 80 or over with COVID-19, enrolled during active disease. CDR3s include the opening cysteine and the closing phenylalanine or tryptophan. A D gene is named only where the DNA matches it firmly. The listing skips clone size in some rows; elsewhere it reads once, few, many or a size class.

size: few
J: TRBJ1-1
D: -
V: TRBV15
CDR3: CATSLKGDTEAFF
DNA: TGTGCCACCAGCTTGAAGGGGGACACTGAAGCTTTCTTT

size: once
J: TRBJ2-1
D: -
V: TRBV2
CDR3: CASLVWPGGEQFF
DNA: TGTGCCAGTCTGGTCTGGCCCGGGGGTGAGCAGTTCTTC

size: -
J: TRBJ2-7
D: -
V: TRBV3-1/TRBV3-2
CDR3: CASSHTQTYEQYF
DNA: TGTGCCAGCAGCCATACTCAAACCTACGAGCAGTACTTC

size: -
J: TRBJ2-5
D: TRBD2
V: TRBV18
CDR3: CASSPIPTSGGNLETQYF
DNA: TGTGCCAGCTCACCAATCCCGACTAGCGGGGGGAACCTGGAGACCCAGTACTTC

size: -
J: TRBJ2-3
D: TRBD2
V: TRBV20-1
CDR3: CSASRLAGGIIDTQYF
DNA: TGCAGTGCTAGTAGACTAGCGGGGGGAATCATCGATACGCAGTATTTT

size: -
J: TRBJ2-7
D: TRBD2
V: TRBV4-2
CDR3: CASSKTSGRSTYEQYF
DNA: TGTGCCAGCAGCAAGACTAGCGGGAGGTCGACCTACGAGCAGTACTTC

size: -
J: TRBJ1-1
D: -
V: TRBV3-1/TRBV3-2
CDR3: CASSQVGANTEAFF
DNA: TGTGCCAGCAGCCAAGTAGGGGCCAACACTGAAGCTTTCTTT

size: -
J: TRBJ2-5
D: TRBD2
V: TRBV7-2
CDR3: CASSRRASGGHGPQYF
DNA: TGTGCCAGCAGCCGCCGGGCTAGCGGGGGTCATGGACCCCAGTACTTC

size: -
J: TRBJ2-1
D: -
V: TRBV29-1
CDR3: CSATYLMEQFF
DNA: TGCAGCGCAACTTACCTGATGGAGCAGTTCTTC

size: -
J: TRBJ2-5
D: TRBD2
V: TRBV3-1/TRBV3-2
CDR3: CASSPPSGGFGAQYF
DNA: TGTGCCAGCAGCCCGCCCAGCGGGGGGTTTGGGGCCCAGTACTTC

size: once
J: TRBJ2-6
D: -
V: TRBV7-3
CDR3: CASSLKSQGANVLTF
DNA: TGTGCCAGCAGCTTAAAGTCCCAGGGGGCCAACGTCCTGACTTTC

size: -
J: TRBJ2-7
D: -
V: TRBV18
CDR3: CASSPLGLNDEQYF
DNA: TGTGCCAGCTCACCATTGGGGCTTAACGACGAGCAGTACTTC